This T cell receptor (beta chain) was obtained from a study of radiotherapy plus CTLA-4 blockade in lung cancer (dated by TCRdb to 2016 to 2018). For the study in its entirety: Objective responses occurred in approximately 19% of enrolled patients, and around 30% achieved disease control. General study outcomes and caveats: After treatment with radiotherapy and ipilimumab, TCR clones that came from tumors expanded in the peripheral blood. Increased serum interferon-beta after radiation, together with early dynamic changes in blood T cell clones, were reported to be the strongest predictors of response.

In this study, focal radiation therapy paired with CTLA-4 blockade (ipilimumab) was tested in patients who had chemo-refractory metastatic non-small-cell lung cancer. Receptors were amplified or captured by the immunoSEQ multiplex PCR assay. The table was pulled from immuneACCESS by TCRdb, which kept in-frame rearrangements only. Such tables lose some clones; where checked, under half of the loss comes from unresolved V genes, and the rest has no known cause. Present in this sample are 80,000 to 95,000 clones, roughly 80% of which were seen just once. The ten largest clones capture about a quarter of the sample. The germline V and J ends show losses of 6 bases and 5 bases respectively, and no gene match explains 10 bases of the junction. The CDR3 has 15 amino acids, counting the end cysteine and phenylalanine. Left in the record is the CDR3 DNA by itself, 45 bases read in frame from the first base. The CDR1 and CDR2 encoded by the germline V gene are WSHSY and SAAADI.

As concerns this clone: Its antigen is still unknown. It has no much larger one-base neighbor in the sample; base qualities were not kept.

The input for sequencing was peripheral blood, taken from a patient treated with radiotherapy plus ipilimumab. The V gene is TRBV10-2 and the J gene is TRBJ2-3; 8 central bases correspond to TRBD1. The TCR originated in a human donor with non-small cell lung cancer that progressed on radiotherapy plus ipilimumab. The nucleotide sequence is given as TGCGCCAGCAGGCTAGGACAGGGAAGTTTAGATACGCAGTATTTT. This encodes CASRLGQGSLDTQYF.